This T cell receptor (beta chain) was found in a study of T cell repertoires and Cas9 in healthy adults. Study-level background: Characterization of SpCas9-reactive CD4 and CD8 T cells covered multi-effector potency, cytotoxicity and lineage. Findings and limits, study-wide: Preexisting effector T cell responses to SpCas9 were described as ubiquitous among healthy humans studied. SpCas9-reactive regulatory T cells reportedly mitigated SpCas9-reactive effector T cells in vitro.

The germline CDR1 and CDR2 sequences are MDHEN and SYDVKM. V was trimmed by 5 bases and J by 0 bases, leaving 13 bases between them. This CDR3 spans 15 amino acids. Libraries were prepared by immunoSEQ multiplex PCR; TCRdb keeps only in-frame clonotypes and omits some of them. Among approximately 520 clones, about nine tenths were seen once, and the ten largest hold roughly 6%. The chain has TRBV28 and TRBJ1-1; D may be TRBD1 (5 bases). This receptor was obtained from a human donor in good health. Specimen: SpCas9-reactive CD4+ effector T cells (CD137+, CD154-, CD25-, CD127+) from PBMCs; culture status not recorded. In DNA, the CDR3 is TGTGCCAGCAGTCCGCGGGCAGGGATGAACACTGAAGCTTTCTTT. Protein: CASSPRAGMNTEAFF. Filled out from reference TRBV28 and TRBJ1-1, the complete variable domain reads DVKVTQSSRYLVKRTGEKVFLECVQDMDHENMFWYRQDPGLGLRLIYFSYDVKMKEKGDIPEGYSVSREKKERFSLILESASTNQTSMYLCASSPRAGMNTEAFFGQGTRLTVV.